These 17 T cell receptor beta chains were all obtained from the same sample, sequenced in a study of spatial heterogeneity in lung cancer (dated by TCRdb to the late 2010s). This specimen's time point label, interpreted: sample taken at primary tumor resection. Libraries were prepared through 5' RACE. TCRdb shows the sequencer as NextSeq 500. The public reads were reanalyzed by TCRdb: fastp trimming at Q25, MiXCR alignment, in-frame beta chains only. Each entry merges the rows of one CDR3 protein and shows their most common DNA and genes. This sample lists more than 9,000 distinct CDR3 sequences; 6.1% were detected once. The top ten hold over 25% of the sample. The input for sequencing was normal lung tissue next to the tumor, taken at surgery. These receptors were collected from a male donor with early-stage non-small cell lung cancer.

This clonotype was counted many times. V and J are TRBV12-3 or TRBV12-4 and TRBJ2-1, with 10 bases that match TRBD1. The CDR3 contains 15 residues. With 3 bases clipped from V and 10 bases from J, the junction kept 9 bases outside the gene matches. The CDR3 region has the DNA TGTGCCAGCAGTTTTGCCGGGACAGGGGATGGGGAGCAGTTCTTC. It translates to CASSFAGTGDGEQFF.

This clonotype was observed at least ten times. V is TRBV6-1 and J is TRBJ2-1; 10 bases line up with TRBD2. Germline CDR1 MNHNS, CDR2 SASEGT. The CDR3 has 14 residues. Unmatched junction bases numbered 10, after V lost 4 bases and J lost 13 bases. CDR3 in amino acids: CASSGTSGGLGQFF. As DNA, the CDR3 is TGTGCCAGCAGTGGGACTAGCGGTGGCTTAGGTCAGTTCTTC.

This clonotype is deemed large. This chain connects TRBV27 to TRBJ1-2; D gene uncertain. The CDR3 length is 15 residues. Trimming took off 1 base at V and 5 bases at J, with 14 bases between the two ends. The germline CDR1 and CDR2 sequences are MNHEY and SMNVEV (reference sequence). The CDR3 nucleotides read TGTGCCAGCAGTTTATTTTCTAACGGAAGATATGGCTACACCTTC. It is translated as CASSLFSNGRYGYTF.

The CDR3 loop reads CAWSMGAVGEQYF. For the CDR3, the DNA is TGTGCCTGGAGTATGGGGGCGGTGGGTGAGCAGTACTTC. The chain is built from TRBV30 and TRBJ2-7, with D maybe TRBD1 (6 bases). The V gene's germline CDR1 is GTSNPN and CDR2 SVGIG (reference sequence). The CDR3 spans 13 residues. Between the trimmed V and J ends, which lost 2 bases and 7 bases, there was a span of 15 bases.

J is TRBJ2-2 and V is TRBV7-2; no clear D. Trimming pared 4 bases from V and 6 bases from J, leaving 6 bases between. The CDR3 totals 12 residues. From germline, CDR1 is SGHTA and CDR2 FQGNSA. CDR3 nucleotide sequence: TGTGCCAGCAGCTCCCGCCCCGGGGAGCTGTTTTTT. It encodes CASSSRPGELFF. Drawing the rest from reference TRBV7-2 and TRBJ2-2, the complete variable domain is GAGVSQSPSNKVTEKGKDVELRCDPISGHTALYWYRQSLGQGLEFLIYFQGNSAPDKSGLPSDRFSAERTGGSVSTLTIQRTQQEDSAVYLCASSSRPGELFFGEGSRLTVL.

This clonotype was found many times. CDR3 protein: CASSPPSGPSYTF. The DNA of the CDR3 is TGTGCCAGCTCACCACCATCAGGACCCAGCTACACCTTC. The chain uses TRBV18 and TRBJ1-2; no clear D. With 0 bases removed from V and 9 bases from J, the gap between germline ends came to 11 bases. CDR3 length equals 13 residues. Germline CDR1 reads KGHSH; CDR2 reads LQKENI.

This clonotype qualifies as medium-sized. V and J are TRBV27 and TRBJ2-3; D might be TRBD2 (6 bases). The germline V and J ends were trimmed by 9 bases and 2 bases, with 15 bases remaining between them. CDR1 is MNHEY, CDR2 SMNVEV, per germline (reference sequence). The CDR3 covers 14 residues. The CDR3 DNA sequence: TGTGCCAGTAGCGCAGCGGGCTACACAGATACGCAGTATTTT. Translation gives CASSAAGYTDTQYF.

Turning to this clonotype: This could be a read error, since a much larger clone is one nucleotide away. V and J are TRBV12-3 or TRBV12-4 and TRBJ2-2, with TRBD1 matching 7 bases. The trim removed 6 bases at V and 0 bases at J, leaving 1 base unmatched. This CDR3 is built from 14 residues. CDR3 bases: TGTGCCAGCAGAGGGACAGCGAACACCGGGGAGCTGTTTTTT. It codes for CASRGTANTGELFF.

This clonotype was recorded at least ten times. The CDR3 spells CASSPPGQGTLEGYTF. In DNA, the CDR3 is TGTGCCAGCTCACCACCGGGACAGGGTACTTTAGAGGGCTACACCTTC. The chain joins TRBV18 to TRBJ1-2; 9 bases agree with TRBD1. Germline V CDR1 and CDR2: KGHSH, LQKENI. There are 16 residues in the CDR3. Trimming removed 0 bases from V and 8 bases from J; junction bases left unmatched: 10.

This clonotype was seen at least ten times. This chain uses TRBV20-1 with TRBJ1-2, with TRBD1 matching 8 bases. Germline V CDR1 and CDR2: DFQATT, SNEGSKA (reference sequence). The CDR3 is 13 amino acids. CDR3 sequence reads: CSAARQGLPGYTF. Written as DNA, the CDR3 is TGCAGCGCTGCTCGACAGGGGTTACCTGGCTACACCTTC.

By sample share, this clonotype is medium-sized (0.01 to 0.1%). The rearrangement links TRBV5-1 to TRBJ2-7, with D unclear. V shed 0 bases and J shed 10 bases, with 8 bases lying between them. The CDR3 consists of 11 residues. Looked up from germline, CDR1 is SGHRS and CDR2 is YFSETQ. CDR3 amino acids: CASSLGPEQYF. In DNA form, the CDR3 reads TGCGCCAGCAGCTTGGGTCCAGAACAGTACTTC.

The chain carries TRBV7-2 and TRBJ2-5, with a possible D match to TRBD2 (6 bases). With 5 bases removed from V and 5 bases from J, the gap between germline ends came to 12 bases. Looked up from germline, CDR1 is SGHTA and CDR2 is FQGNSA. The CDR3 contains 13 residues. This chain's CDR3 is CASSQEGPETQYF. CDR3 nucleotides: TGTGCCAGCAGCCAGGAGGGGCCGGAGACCCAGTACTTC.

At least ten counts were recorded for this clonotype. The CDR3 reads CASSLKVASYEQYF. The CDR3, as DNA: TGTGCCAGCAGTTTAAAGGTCGCCTCCTACGAGCAGTACTTC. This chain uses TRBV27 with TRBJ2-7, with D uncertain. This CDR3 is built from 14 residues. Germline V gives CDR1 MNHEY, CDR2 SMNVEV (reference sequence). V dropped 2 bases and J dropped 0 bases, with 8 bases sitting between them.

The chain joins TRBV5-1 to TRBJ1-1; D unclear. The CDR3 spans 11 residues. Deletions cut 0 bases from V and 9 bases from J, with 6 bases between. CDR1 is SGHRS and CDR2 is YFSETQ in the germline V gene. This CDR3 is CASSLDGKAFF. The CDR3, as DNA: TGCGCCAGCAGCTTGGATGGAAAAGCTTTCTTT.

In this sample, this clonotype turned up many times. The chain recombines TRBV20-1 with TRBJ2-1; 13 bases are a match to TRBD2. V lost 5 bases, J lost 4 bases, and 5 bases stayed unmatched. Germline loops: CDR1 DFQATT, CDR2 SNEGSKA (reference sequence). This CDR3 has 15 amino acids. CDR3 residues: CSAGRGLAGYNEQFF. CDR3 coding DNA: TGCAGTGCTGGAAGGGGACTAGCGGGGTACAATGAGCAGTTCTTC.

This clonotype was recorded many times. This chain uses TRBV19 with TRBJ2-2; 8 bases agree with TRBD1. Germline assignment: CDR1 LNHDA and CDR2 SQIVND (reference sequence). This CDR3 has 16 residues. With V trimmed by 8 bases and J by 0 bases, 8 bases remained unmatched. The CDR3 loop is CASGQGPRSNTGELFF. In DNA, the CDR3 is TGTGCCAGTGGACAGGGACCGCGTTCGAACACCGGGGAGCTGTTTTTT. Full variable domain (remainder filled in from reference TRBV19 and TRBJ2-2): DGGITQSPKYLFRKEGQNVTLSCEQNLNHDAMYWYRQDPGQGLRLIYYSQIVNDFQKGDIAEGYSVSREKKESFPLTVTSAQKNPTAFYLCASGQGPRSNTGELFFGEGSRLTVL.

This clonotype was seen many times. The chain is built from TRBV20-1 and TRBJ1-5; D uncertain. The CDR3 consists of 14 residues. Trimming took 6 bases from V and 3 from J, leaving 15 bases between them. Germline CDR1 DFQATT, CDR2 SNEGSKA (reference sequence). Here the CDR3 reads CSAQRLGFNQPQHF. The CDR3 bases are TGCAGTGCCCAGAGATTGGGGTTCAATCAGCCCCAGCATTTT.